These 28 T cell receptor beta chains originate from one sample sequenced in a study of cytomegalovirus exposure and HLA in healthy donors. PCR employed 60 Vbeta and 13 Jbeta primers. Here immunoSEQ multiplex PCR was the method, and the copy in TCRdb shows in-frame clones only, minus some. Altogether 200,000 to 300,000 clones are present, roughly four fifths being singletons, with the ten largest covering about 2%. The sample taken for sequencing was PBMCs. The receptor source for this set is a woman aged 40 to 55 in good health and CMV-seropositive.

This clone has only a few counts. The V gene is TRBV28, the J gene TRBJ2-7; D uncertain. Germline values: CDR1 MDHEN, CDR2 SYDVKM. V gave up 6 bases and J gave up 4 bases, with 13 bases separating them. This CDR3 has 13 residues. The CDR3 sequence: CASSLTSGYEQYF. CDR3 nucleotide sequence: TGTGCCAGCAGCCTAACGTCCGGGTACGAGCAGTACTTC.

This chain joins TRBV11-2 and TRBJ2-3; D is possibly TRBD2 (6 bases). V was trimmed by 1 base and J by 4 bases, leaving 9 bases between them. Germline V gives CDR1 SGHAT, CDR2 FQNNGV. This CDR3 spans 14 amino acids. Here the CDR3 reads CASSLGLAPDTQYF. CDR3 nucleotide sequence: TGTGCCAGCAGCTTAGGGCTAGCGCCAGATACGCAGTATTTT.

The genes are TRBV12-5 and TRBJ2-5, with D perhaps matching TRBD2 (5 bases). V lost 4 bases and J lost 2, with 8 bases in between. Germline loops: CDR1 LGHNT, CDR2 FRNRAP. The CDR3 is 13 residues long. CDR3 nucleotides: TGTGCTAGTGGTTCAAGCGGACAAGAGACCCAGTACTTC. Translation gives CASGSSGQETQYF.

The chain combines TRBV28 with TRBJ2-1; D possibly corresponds to TRBD2 (6 bases). Trimming stripped 4 bases from V and 9 bases from J, with 7 bases between. CDR1 and CDR2 from the germline V gene are MDHEN and SYDVKM. This CDR3 contains 11 residues. CDR3 coding DNA: TGTGCCAGCAGTTCGCGGGGTGAGCAGTTCTTC. Amino acids: CASSSRGEQFF.

The gene calls are TRBV7-9 and TRBJ2-3; 9 bases are shared with TRBD2. The CDR3 loop spans 14 amino acids. Germline assignment: CDR1 SEHNR and CDR2 FQNEAQ (reference sequence). After removal of 2 bases from V and 4 bases from J, the junction contained 1 base not matched to a gene. The CDR3 here is CASSLRTSADTQYF. The CDR3 DNA is TGTGCCAGCAGCTTAAGGACTAGCGCAGATACGCAGTATTTT.

The rearrangement joins TRBV5-1 to TRBJ2-4; 7 bases match TRBD2. With 1 base clipped from V and 8 bases from J, the junction kept 12 bases outside the gene matches. This CDR3 contains 16 residues. The V gene's germline CDR1 is SGHRS and CDR2 YFSETQ. The CDR3 is CASSLIVGGTPHIQYF. CDR3 sequence (DNA): TGCGCCAGCAGCTTGATCGTGGGGGGGACCCCTCACATTCAGTACTTC.

The chain recombines TRBV5-1 with TRBJ1-2; the D gene is possibly TRBD1 (5 bases). Germline values: CDR1 SGHRS, CDR2 YFSETQ. V lost 4 bases to trimming and J lost 0 bases, with 16 bases between them. This CDR3 is 16 amino acids long. In nucleotides, the CDR3 is TGCGCCAGCAGCGCCGTGGGACTTCATCCTAACTATGGCTACACCTTC. It specifies CASSAVGLHPNYGYTF.

This chain connects TRBV7-3 to TRBJ2-1, with 12 positions matching TRBD2. Unmatched junction bases numbered 3, after V lost 3 bases and J lost 6 bases. CDR1 is SGHTA, CDR2 FQGTGA, per germline. The CDR3 is 15 residues long. The CDR3, as DNA: TGTGCCAGCAGCTTCGGACTAGCGGGAATCAATGAGCAGTTCTTC. It codes for CASSFGLAGINEQFF.

This clone was recorded once. The chain carries TRBV11-2 and TRBJ2-2; 9 nucleotides agree with TRBD1. Germline V CDR1 and CDR2: SGHAT, FQNNGV. This CDR3 comprises 18 residues. Trimming at V came to 2 bases and at J to 5 bases, leaving 12 bases not matched to a gene. CDR3 sequence reads: CASSLRTGAGRGTGELFF. The CDR3 bases are TGTGCCAGCAGCTTAAGGACAGGGGCAGGGAGAGGTACCGGGGAGCTGTTTTTT. Combining the CDR3 with reference TRBV11-2 and TRBJ2-2 gives the whole variable domain EAGVAQSPRYKIIEKRQSVAFWCNPISGHATLYWYQQILGQGPKLLIQFQNNGVVDDSQLPKDRFSAERLKGVDSTLKIQPAKLEDSAVYLCASSLRTGAGRGTGELFFGEGSRLTVL.

This chain links TRBV13 with TRBJ2-7, with D possibly matching TRBD2 (6 bases). Trimming pared 2 bases from V and 2 bases from J, leaving 7 bases between. Looked up from germline, CDR1 is PRHDT and CDR2 is FYEKMQ (reference sequence). The CDR3 length is 13 residues. The CDR3, as DNA: TGTGCCAGCAGCTTACCGGGGGCCTACGAGCAGTACTTC. It encodes CASSLPGAYEQYF.

The chain combines TRBV30 with TRBJ2-2; TRBD2 agrees at 13 bases. From germline, CDR1 is GTSNPN and CDR2 SVGIG (reference sequence). V lost 5 bases to trimming and J lost 6 bases; unmatched junction nucleotides: 0. The CDR3 is made up of 13 amino acids. The CDR3 loop is CAWGLAGAGELFF. The CDR3 DNA sequence: TGTGCCTGGGGACTAGCGGGAGCCGGGGAGCTGTTTTTT.

V gene TRBV7-9 combines with J gene TRBJ1-2; D remains ambiguous. V was pared by 3 bases and J by 6 bases, with 8 bases between. Germline CDR1 reads SEHNR; CDR2 reads FQNEAQ (reference sequence). CDR3 length: 12 residues. This CDR3 is CASSLDGNGYTF. For the CDR3, the DNA is TGTGCCAGCAGCTTGGACGGGAATGGCTACACCTTC.

The V and J genes are TRBV6-1 and TRBJ2-6; maybe TRBD1 (5 bases). The CDR3 runs to 14 residues. Germline assignment: CDR1 MNHNS and CDR2 SASEGT. The V gene lost 4 bases and the J gene lost 2 bases, with 6 bases spanning the gap. The CDR3 DNA is TGTGCCAGCAGTGGGGGCGCTGGGGCCAACGTCCTGACTTTC. It specifies CASSGGAGANVLTF.

This clone showed up just a few times. This chain joins TRBV7-8 and TRBJ1-3; D not certain. The V gene lost 3 bases and the J gene lost 0 bases, with 9 bases spanning the gap. The CDR3 length is 15 residues. Germline assignment: CDR1 SGHVS and CDR2 FQNEAQ. DNA for the CDR3: TGTGCCAGCAGCTTTGGGCTTGTCTCTGGAAACACCATATATTTT. The encoded protein is CASSFGLVSGNTIYF.

V gene TRBV5-6 combines with J gene TRBJ2-5; D is undetermined. The CDR3 runs 13 residues. Germline CDR1 SGHDT, CDR2 YYEEEE. V lost 4 bases and J 1 base, leaving 8 bases between the germline ends. CDR3 bases: TGTGCCAGCAGCCCATACACCCAAGAGACCCAGTACTTC. This translates into CASSPYTQETQYF. The full variable domain, rest sourced from reference TRBV5-6 and TRBJ2-5, is DAGVTQSPTHLIKTRGQQVTLRCSPKSGHDTVSWYQQALGQGPQFIFQYYEEEERQRGNFPDRFSGHQFPNYSSELNVNALLLGDSALYLCASSPYTQETQYFGPGTRLLVL.

In its sample, this clone was seen once. The V and J genes are TRBV25-1 and TRBJ2-2; 9 bases agree with TRBD2. Trimming cost V 8 bases and J 2 bases; bases outside gene matches: 6. CDR1 MGHDK and CDR2 SYGVNS come from the germline V gene. This CDR3 region has 15 residues. CDR3 protein: CASGPGTSNTGELFF. CDR3 sequence (DNA): TGTGCCAGCGGTCCCGGGACTAGCAACACCGGGGAGCTGTTTTTT.

The genes are TRBV6-5 and TRBJ2-7; 7 bases line up with TRBD1. The trim removed 0 bases at V and 4 bases at J, leaving 9 bases unmatched. The CDR3 runs 16 residues. Germline V gene lookup returns CDR1 MNHEY and CDR2 SVGAGI. The CDR3 loop reads CASSYSRQGLGYEQYF. CDR3 sequence (DNA): TGTGCCAGCAGTTACTCCCGACAGGGCCTTGGGTACGAGCAGTACTTC.

This clone appeared once. This chain joins TRBV6-1 and TRBJ2-6; the D gene is possibly TRBD1 (5 bases). The CDR3 is 16 residues long. V was cut by 4 bases and J by 0 bases, with 10 bases left in between. Germline V gene lookup returns CDR1 MNHNS and CDR2 SASEGT. The CDR3 bases are TGTGCCAGCAGTGGACAGTTCAGCTCTGGGGCCAACGTCCTGACTTTC. Encoded protein: CASSGQFSSGANVLTF.

The chain uses TRBV11-2 and TRBJ1-1; 10 bases are shared with TRBD1. CDR3 length: 14 amino acids. The germline V gene encodes CDR1 SGHAT and CDR2 FQNNGV. Trimming took 4 bases from V and 7 from J; bases not matched to a gene: 6. The CDR3 reads CASSSRDRGDEAFF. CDR3 sequence (DNA): TGTGCCAGCAGCTCCCGGGACAGGGGCGATGAAGCTTTCTTT. Variable domain in full (rest from reference TRBV11-2 and TRBJ1-1): EAGVAQSPRYKIIEKRQSVAFWCNPISGHATLYWYQQILGQGPKLLIQFQNNGVVDDSQLPKDRFSAERLKGVDSTLKIQPAKLEDSAVYLCASSSRDRGDEAFFGQGTRLTVV.

This rearrangement joins TRBV19 to TRBJ2-1, with TRBD2 matching over 14 bases. V trimming: 6 bases; J trimming: 4 bases; junction bases outside the gene matches: 5. Per germline, CDR1 LNHDA and CDR2 SQIVND (reference sequence). The CDR3 extends over 16 amino acids. Here the CDR3 reads CASRGTSGRQYNEQFF. DNA of the CDR3: TGTGCCAGTAGGGGGACTAGCGGGAGACAATACAATGAGCAGTTCTTC. Supplemented by reference TRBV19 and TRBJ2-1, the full variable domain reads DGGITQSPKYLFRKEGQNVTLSCEQNLNHDAMYWYRQDPGQGLRLIYYSQIVNDFQKGDIAEGYSVSREKKESFPLTVTSAQKNPTAFYLCASRGTSGRQYNEQFFGPGTRLTVL.

The chain employs TRBV28 and TRBJ2-2; maybe TRBD1 (7 bases). Trimming took 2 bases from V and 5 from J, leaving 15 bases between them. This CDR3 comprises 16 residues. Germline V CDR1 and CDR2: MDHEN, SYDVKM. CDR3 DNA: TGTGCCAGCAGTTTAGGGGGCAGGGGGACTACCGGGGAGCTGTTTTTT. Translation: CASSLGGRGTTGELFF.

The chain uses TRBV6-1 and TRBJ1-1, with a tentative D call TRBD1 (6 bases). The CDR3 runs 14 residues. With 6 bases removed from V and 0 bases from J, the gap between germline ends came to 11 bases. From germline, CDR1 is MNHNS and CDR2 SASEGT. The CDR3 bases are TGTGCCAGCAGCGGAAGGGGGATGAACACTGAAGCTTTCTTT. Its translation: CASSGRGMNTEAFF.

Only a few counts were recorded for this clone. The chain couples TRBV28 to TRBJ2-7, with D possibly TRBD1 on 5 matching bases. This CDR3 contains 15 residues. Germline V lookup: CDR1 MDHEN, CDR2 SYDVKM. Trimming removed 3 bases from V and 0 bases from J, with 12 bases in between. For the CDR3, the DNA is TGTGCCAGCAGTTTGGGGCAGGGCAGCTCCTACGAGCAGTACTTC. It translates to CASSLGQGSSYEQYF.

In the case of this clone: This same CDR3 is encoded by further DNA sequences in the sample. The rearrangement links TRBV28 to TRBJ1-2; D might be TRBD1 (6 bases). The CDR3 has 13 residues. CDR1 is MDHEN, CDR2 SYDVKM, per germline. Between the trimmed V and J ends, which lost 3 bases and 4 bases, there was a span of 9 bases. Written as DNA, the CDR3 is TGTGCCAGCAGTTTTGGGGGCATCTATGGCTACACCTTC. Translation: CASSFGGIYGYTF.

The chain uses TRBV5-4 and TRBJ2-5; TRBD1 might be the D (5 bases). V was shortened by 2 bases and J by 4 bases, with 12 bases between the two germline ends. Germline CDR1 reads SGHNT; CDR2 reads YYREEE (reference sequence). CDR3 length: 14 amino acids. CDR3 bases: TGTGCCAGCAGCTTTCCAGAAAGGGGAGAGACCCAGTACTTC. This translates into CASSFPERGETQYF.

The chain couples TRBV4-3 to TRBJ2-5, with D perhaps TRBD1 (6 bases). V lost 3 bases and J 5 bases, leaving 22 bases between the germline ends. This CDR3 is built from 17 residues. Germline CDR1 LGHNA, CDR2 YSLEER. DNA for the CDR3: TGCGCCAGCAGCCAGGATTTCGCCGTTAACAGGGACGAGACCCAGTACTTC. It codes for CASSQDFAVNRDETQYF.

J is TRBJ1-6 and V is TRBV6-6, with 7 bases lining up with TRBD1. V dropped 2 bases and J dropped 5; count of bases not matched to a gene: 3. The germline CDR1 and CDR2 sequences are MNHNY and SVGAGI (reference sequence). The length of the CDR3 is 15 residues. CDR3 sequence (DNA): TGTGCCAGCAGTTACACGGGACAGAATAATTCACCCCTCCACTTT. This translates into CASSYTGQNNSPLHF.

The V and J genes are TRBV7-2 and TRBJ1-5; D is perhaps TRBD1 (5 bases). The V end lost 1 base, the J end lost 4 bases, and 11 bases lay between the germline ends. CDR1 SGHTA and CDR2 FQGNSA come from the germline V gene. The CDR3 loop spans 15 amino acids. The CDR3 protein is CASSLEGGENQPQHF. The CDR3 nucleotides read TGTGCCAGCAGCTTAGAGGGAGGGGAGAATCAGCCCCAGCATTTT.